A selection of T cell receptor beta chains follows, all from one sample in a study of cytomegalovirus exposure and HLA in healthy donors. Produced via immunoSEQ multiplex PCR; TCRdb's table is partial and in-frame only. The sample lists 160,000 or so clones, 70% to 80% seen once, with more than 1.2% in the top ten. Sequenced sample: PBMCs. The receptors were gathered from a male donor in good health and CMV-seronegative. The CDR3 runs from the conserved cysteine through the conserved F or W. The D gene is left open where the match is weak. Clone size, where shown, is once, few, many, or a class for clones that have expanded.

clone size	V gene	J gene	D gene	CDR3 protein	CDR3 DNA
-	TRBV4-3	TRBJ2-2	TRBD2	CASSLWPSGRAEAGELFF	TGCGCCAGCAGCCTTTGGCCTAGCGGGAGGGCTGAGGCCGGGGAGCTGTTTTTT
-	TRBV5-4	TRBJ2-5	TRBD2	CASSLAGPGGSETQYF	TGTGCCAGCAGCTTGGCAGGTCCGGGGGGGTCTGAGACCCAGTACTTC
-	TRBV28	TRBJ2-7	TRBD2	CASSRPDRRGAYEQYF	TGTGCCAGCAGCCGGCCTGACAGGCGGGGGGCCTACGAGCAGTACTTC
-	TRBV7-2	TRBJ2-1	-	CASSSSTGYNEQFF	TGTGCCAGCAGCTCCTCGACAGGCTACAATGAGCAGTTCTTC
-	TRBV7-3	TRBJ1-6	-	CASSPGLGLDSPLHF	TGTGCCAGCAGCCCCGGGCTGGGGCTGGATTCACCCCTCCACTTT
-	TRBV9	TRBJ2-5	-	CASSVGQGWETQYF	TGTGCCAGCAGCGTAGGGCAGGGGTGGGAGACCCAGTACTTC
-	TRBV10-3	TRBJ2-5	-	CAISAPGKETQYF	TGTGCCATCAGTGCCCCGGGGAAAGAGACCCAGTACTTC
few	TRBV7-9	TRBJ2-1	TRBD2	CASSFSSGKDYNEQFF	TGTGCCAGCAGCTTTTCTAGCGGGAAGGACTACAATGAGCAGTTCTTC
-	TRBV10-3	TRBJ2-2	TRBD1	CAISGTTGTGASTGELFF	TGTGCCATCAGTGGGACGACCGGGACAGGGGCGAGCACCGGGGAGCTGTTTTTT
-	TRBV7-9	TRBJ1-1	-	CASSAPQGGSEAFF	TGTGCCAGCAGCGCACCACAGGGTGGCTCTGAAGCTTTCTTT
few	TRBV5-6	TRBJ1-4	-	CASSLVAGVNEKLFF	TGTGCCAGCAGCTTGGTGGCAGGGGTAAATGAAAAACTGTTTTTT
-	TRBV28	TRBJ2-7	TRBD2	CASAWLAGSYEQYF	TGTGCCAGCGCTTGGCTAGCGGGGAGCTACGAGCAGTACTTC
once	TRBV7-8	TRBJ1-2	-	CASSPIPDYGYTF	TGTGCCAGCAGCCCGATCCCGGACTATGGCTACACCTTC
-	TRBV11-2	TRBJ2-4	-	CASRLNRGAKNIQYF	TGTGCCAGCAGACTAAACCGGGGGGCCAAAAACATTCAGTACTTC
-	TRBV19	TRBJ1-5	TRBD1	CASSMSATGSQPQHF	TGTGCCAGTAGTATGTCTGCGACAGGGAGTCAGCCCCAGCATTTT
-	TRBV15	TRBJ2-7	TRBD1	CATTEDRGPYEQYF	TGTGCCACCACTGAGGACAGGGGGCCCTACGAGCAGTACTTC
-	TRBV10-3	TRBJ1-1	-	CAISELRGTMFNLTEAFF	TGTGCCATCAGTGAGTTAAGGGGCACCATGTTTAACCTTACTGAAGCTTTCTTT
-	TRBV19	TRBJ2-1	-	CATTHGVAYNEQFF	TGTGCCACAACTCATGGAGTAGCCTACAATGAGCAGTTCTTC
-	TRBV6-1	TRBJ2-5	TRBD2	CASSAGTSGKETQYF	TGTGCCAGCAGTGCAGGGACTAGCGGGAAAGAGACCCAGTACTTC
-	TRBV7-6	TRBJ2-1	TRBD2	CASSSGRRGARNEQFF	TGTGCCAGCAGCTCGGGTAGGCGGGGGGCCAGGAATGAGCAGTTCTTC
few	TRBV7-9	TRBJ2-1	-	CASSSSGAYNEQFF	TGTGCCAGCAGCTCATCTGGAGCTTACAATGAGCAGTTCTTC
-	TRBV5-1	TRBJ1-2	-	CASSLERGGDYGYTF	TGCGCCAGCAGCTTGGAGCGGGGTGGTGACTATGGCTACACCTTC
-	TRBV28	TRBJ1-2	-	CASSLGLGYTF	TGTGCCAGCAGTTTAGGGCTTGGCTACACCTTC
-	TRBV7-9	TRBJ1-1	-	CASSLDRNTEAFF	TGTGCCAGCAGCTTAGACAGAAACACTGAAGCTTTCTTT
few	TRBV7-3	TRBJ2-1	TRBD2	CASSPGPGLADSSYNEQFF	TGTGCCAGCAGCCCTGGACCGGGACTAGCGGACAGCTCCTACAATGAGCAGTTCTTC
-	TRBV30	TRBJ2-1	-	CAWSARTPAEQFF	TGTGCCTGGAGTGCCAGGACTCCAGCTGAGCAGTTCTTC
few	TRBV11-2	TRBJ2-7	TRBD2	CASSLGLATSYEQYF	TGTGCCAGCAGCTTGGGACTAGCAACATCGTACGAGCAGTACTTC
-	TRBV18	TRBJ2-1	TRBD1	CASSPLRTGGSDEQFF	TGTGCCAGCTCACCACTGAGGACAGGGGGCTCTGATGAGCAGTTCTTC
-	TRBV5-6	TRBJ2-7	TRBD1	CASSLEGQGYYEQYF	TGTGCCAGCAGCTTGGAAGGACAGGGATACTACGAGCAGTACTTC
-	TRBV6-5	TRBJ2-7	TRBD1	CASSHRGGEQYF	TGTGCCAGCAGCCACAGGGGTGGGGAGCAGTACTTC
-	TRBV7-2	TRBJ1-2	-	CASSFEAYGYTF	TGTGCCAGCAGCTTTGAGGCCTATGGCTACACCTTC